This T cell receptor beta chain was obtained from a study of blood T cells in healthy people across ages. Germline-derived CDR1 and CDR2 are MGHRA and YSYEKL. The CDR3 is 15 amino acids. The V end was cut by 0 bases, the J end by 2 bases, with 11 bases between. PCR was performed a second time for about 7 to 11 cycles using a sample-barcoded 5' primer and a J-beta primer mix. TCRdb reprocessed the 5' RACE reads via MiXCR and lists one record per CDR3 protein. Among around 500,000 distinct CDR3 sequences, about 27% were seen once, and the ten largest hold 3% to 4%. The sample was also linked to a second study, of T cells of mothers and their children.

Specimen: blood. The TCR was taken from a boy aged 2 to 9 in good health. The rearrangement links TRBV4-1 to TRBJ2-7, with D unclear. CDR3 residues: CASSQDVVFPYEQYF. CDR3 sequence (DNA): TGCGCCAGCAGCCAAGATGTCGTCTTCCCCTACGAGCAGTACTTC.